The TCR beta chain described here comes from a study of T-cell memory formation after mild COVID-19. TCRdb fed the 5' RACE reads into MiXCR, producing one record per CDR3 protein. The sample includes 100,000 to 130,000 distinct CDR3 sequences, roughly 19% of them seen just once. The germline V gene encodes CDR1 SGHDN and CDR2 FVKESK. V was clipped by 3 bases and J by 1 base, with 6 bases between them. There are 13 residues in the CDR3. This clonotype was sampled from a man aged 18 to 29 who had mild COVID-19 (a few samples of this study predate the infection). Cell type and time point are not known. V gene TRBV14 combines with J gene TRBJ1-1, with D hard to call. The sequencing input was PBMCs or a T cell subset sorted from them (not recorded which). The CDR3 sequence is CASSHDENTEAFF. DNA of the CDR3: TGTGCCAGCAGCCACGACGAGAACACTGAAGCTTTCTTT.